The 3 T cell receptor beta chains below were found in one sample sequenced in a study of OX40 agonist ivuxolimab in advanced cancers. TCRdb's copy holds only in-frame clones and misses some; the assay was immunoSEQ multiplex PCR. Of about 40,000 clones in the sample, around 92% are singletons; the top ten hold roughly 9.8%. This sample comprised CD4+ or CD8+ T cells sorted from blood, obtained in a trial of the OX40 agonist ivuxolimab. The receptors were gathered from an adult with an advanced solid tumor such as melanoma, head and neck, liver or kidney cancer.

The chain uses TRBV9 and TRBJ2-3, with D possibly being TRBD2 (6 bases). Trimming shortened V by 3 bases and J by 8 bases, and 16 bases separated the two germline ends. This CDR3 is built from 14 residues. Germline CDR1 is SGDLS and CDR2 is YYNGEE. Here the CDR3 reads CASSDGSSEGTQYF. The CDR3, as DNA: TGTGCCAGCAGCGACGGGAGTTCTGAGGGTACGCAGTATTTT.

The rearrangement joins TRBV10-2 to TRBJ1-4; tentative D call: TRBD1 (6 bases). The CDR3 has 13 amino acids. Germline V CDR1 and CDR2: WSHSY, SAAADI. Trimming took 10 bases from V and 3 from J, leaving 12 bases between them. The DNA for the CDR3 is TGCGCCACCAAGGACAGAGCTAATGAAAAACTGTTTTTT. It codes for CATKDRANEKLFF.

This chain connects TRBV2 to TRBJ2-7; TRBD2 aligns across 13 bases. This CDR3 region has 18 residues. V gave up 0 bases and J gave up 6 bases; unmatched junction bases: 11. Per germline, CDR1 SNHLY and CDR2 FYNNEI. This CDR3 reads CASSEAGTSGIGGLEQYF. The CDR3 region has the DNA TGTGCCAGCAGTGAAGCGGGGACTAGCGGGATAGGGGGGCTCGAGCAGTACTTC.